This TCR beta chain was sequenced during a study of CD8 T cells in Susac syndrome. Reverse transcription of about 0.45 to 1 ug RNA used random hexamers. From the immunoSEQ multiplex PCR reads, TCRdb called clonotypes with MiXCR, one entry per CDR3 protein. The repertoire holds over 100,000 distinct CDR3 sequences, with approximately 96% as singletons. There are 17 residues in the CDR3. Per the germline V gene, CDR1 is SGHTA and CDR2 is FQGNSA. Trimming at V came to 4 bases and at J to 8 bases, leaving 17 bases not matched to a gene. Specimen: CD4+ T cells from PBMCs. The chain employs TRBV7-2 and TRBJ2-1, with 7 bases that match TRBD1. This TCR derives from a human donor in good health. The chain's CDR3 is CASSYLGRQGWPDEQFF. CDR3 DNA sequence: TGTGCCAGCAGCTACCTCGGTCGACAGGGCTGGCCCGATGAGCAGTTCTTC. The variable domain in full, with the rest retrieved from reference TRBV7-2 and TRBJ2-1, is GAGVSQSPSNKVTEKGKDVELRCDPISGHTALYWYRQSLGQGLEFLIYFQGNSAPDKSGLPSDRFSAERTGGSVSTLTIQRTQQEDSAVYLCASSYLGRQGWPDEQFFGPGTRLTVL.